A selection of T cell receptor beta chains follows, all from one sample in a study of T cell changes during pregnancy in multiple sclerosis. TCRdb's table, derived via immunoSEQ multiplex PCR, lists solely in-frame clones and lacks some. The sample yields 65,000 to 85,000 clones, 85% to 95% seen once. The specimen was CD4+ T cells from peripheral blood mononuclear cells, collected after pregnancy. Receptors were obtained from a female donor with multiple sclerosis, enrolled in a pregnancy study. The conserved cysteine and the conserved F or W are not part of the CDR3 here. Fields, in order: V gene, CDR3 length, CDR3 protein.

TRBV7-2 14 ASSREAGVFSYEQY
TRBV7-2 13 ASSFRGRGTGELF
TRBV5-6 12 ASSPTTGTDTQY
TRBV11-3 16 ASSPRTSGGVYTDTQY
TRBV6-5 14 ASSYVAGTSYNEQF
TRBV7-9 13 ASSLVTGGAYEQY
TRBV28 14 ASSLAGTSFTGELF
TRBV6-5 11 ASSRLNSYEQY
TRBV18 12 ASSPSDSNSPLH
TRBV27 13 ASSPPGEANTEAF
TRBV19 11 ASTFQAGTEAF
TRBV4-2 14 ASSQVRREGGTEAF
TRBV19 13 ASSSLGVKNTEAF
TRBV15 12 ATSRDPGQLGQH
TRBV6-6 11 ASRAGINTEAF
TRBV18 11 ASSRKGVSGYT
TRBV30 14 AWSMPGLAGLYEQY
TRBV6-6 12 ASRTGGLKDTQY
TRBV9 13 ASSERTGPDSPLH
TRBV11-1 12 ASSFAVGGNGYT
TRBV23-1 14 ASSHDRGLNTGELF
TRBV5-6 15 ASSLARDRGHTDTQY
TRBV30 10 AWGGVTGELF
TRBV6-6 12 ASSFTAPSYEQY
TRBV5-1 12 ASAPFSGDTEAF
TRBV7-2 12 ASRETGDKNIQY
TRBV2 12 ASNSGTGAYEQY
TRBV5-1 12 ASSLGHGTDTQY
TRBV5-4 12 ASSLARGEETQY
TRBV5-1 13 ASSLSDSVVEKLF
TRBV9 13 ASSVLSASTDTQY
TRBV5-1 12 ASTGQGLNTEAF
TRBV5-1 12 ASSSQGVDTEAF
TRBV28 9 ASRQAYEQY
TRBV14 14 ASSQDRMSGVYEQF
TRBV27 12 ASSLTRAGGEQF
TRBV19 12 ASSIAPPSSEQF
TRBV5-1 11 ASSLKDGREQY
TRBV7-9 11 ASSSQGNQPQH
TRBV5-1 14 ASSPSDRVGTDTQY
TRBV9 11 ASSVGGSYEQY
TRBV5-1 14 ASSLLSGGATDTQY
TRBV5-5 14 ASSLGTGFSTDTQY
TRBV30 12 AWSPRRITGELF
TRBV7-3 12 ASSPDYYTGELF
TRBV25-1 12 ASSENFGNYGYT
TRBV5-8 11 ASSLVKNTEAF
TRBV10-3 11 AITPGQGWEQY
TRBV7-2 12 ASILLAGGDEQF
TRBV9 13 ASSVAQLYTGELF
TRBV30 13 AWSVRAGISYGYT
TRBV19 11 ASSIDGQGGYT
TRBV6-5 13 ASSYSTGVGEKLF
TRBV5-1 12 ASSPGQGMAPLH
TRBV7-8 12 ASSLIRGTGEQY
TRBV7-8 14 ASSLVGREGNQPQH
TRBV2 13 ASRERGSANEKLF
TRBV18 15 ASSPRHGNPNTGELF
TRBV7-2 11 ASSSFGANVLT
TRBV6-1 13 ASSVGSYNADTQY